What follows describes a single T cell receptor beta chain. The antigen it recognizes is unknown. The input lacks base qualities; no much larger clone sits a single base away. The sample's treatment or condition label, in plain terms: 15 to 20 received Ad26.COV2.S at low or high dose, single or two shots; several received placebo; per-sample allocation not given. Repertoires of vaccine and placebo recipients were sequenced from samples taken on day 63 after the first injection. Between 29 July and 7 August 2020, Cohort 1b enrolled 25 adults aged 18-55 years at one site in Boston, USA. Ad26.COV2.S was a replication-incompetent adenovirus type 26 vector expressing a prefusion-stabilized SARS-CoV-2 spike protein from the original Wuhan strain. This record belongs to a study of Ad26.COV2.S vaccination and SARS-CoV-2 variants (dated by TCRdb to the early 2020s). Study-wide context: Vaccine-arm donors came from COV1001, a multicentre, randomized, double-blind, placebo-controlled phase I-IIa trial of Ad26.COV2.S in healthy adults. Trial participants were randomized into five groups of five: low-dose or high-dose Ad26.COV2.S given once or twice, or placebo on both occasions. TCRbeta repertoire sequencing was used to assess the specificity and breadth of SARS-CoV-2-reactive T cell receptors after Ad26.COV2.S vaccination. A total of 32 samples were included in the TCR-sequenced set, comprising around 20 Ad26.COV2.S vaccine recipients, 5 placebo recipients and 8 SARS-CoV-2 convalescent individuals. Ad26.COV2.S was administered intramuscularly at 5 x 10^10 or 1 x 10^11 viral particles, either as a single shot or as two shots given 56 days apart. Investigators did not know the trial group allocation while performing experiments and assessing outcomes.

Germline trimming: 5 bases from V, 10 bases from J; junction bases outside gene matches: 7. CDR1 and CDR2 are drawn from the germline V gene (reference sequence): SEHNR, FQNEAQ. There are 13 amino acids in the CDR3, from cysteine to phenylalanine inclusive. Kept here is only the CDR3 DNA, which spans 39 bases and is read in frame from base 1. TCRbeta CDR3 regions were sequenced with the immunoSEQ Assay. After extraction, genomic DNA underwent amplification by bias-controlled multiplex PCR, followed by high-throughput sequencing. Per the original workflow: Collapsing and filtering of sequences were performed to quantify the absolute abundance of each unique TCRbeta CDR3 region. Usable DNA was measured by amplifying reference genes present in all nucleated cells, and TCRbeta template counts were normalized to that usable DNA to estimate T cell fraction. Repertoire TCRs were annotated as SARS-CoV-2-specific by exact matching of V gene, CDR3 amino acid sequence and J gene to a known reactive TCR set. The reference SARS-CoV-2 TCR set was derived from MIRA and filtered for enrichment in COVID-19-positive ImmuneCODE repertoires, a step that removed public or cross-reactive TCRs. Based on the MIRA antigens, annotated TCRs were further analysed at the level of specific ORF or position within ORF. Breadth was defined as annotated unique rearrangements over total unique productive rearrangements; depth was the summed frequency of those rearrangements. Group comparisons of TCR breadth used two-sided Wilcoxon rank-sum tests. TCRdb's version of the immuneACCESS table is confined to in-frame rearrangements and falls short of the full clone set. An unresolved V gene accounts for under half of the shortfall where checked; the remainder is of unknown origin. For V, J and clone size, that table is used; D and trimming come from the DNA. The sample records approximately 420,000 clones, approximately 86% of which are singletons. The ten largest clones take up roughly 3.5% of the sample.

The study at large found these results: Substantial breadth of spike-specific CD8+ and CD4+ T cell responses was reported after vaccination. The authors noted that total T cell responses may have been underestimated by the TCR breadth and depth analyses. Spike-specific TCR breadth was higher in Ad26.COV2.S recipients than in placebo recipients (P = 0.0014). Vaccine and placebo recipients had similar non-spike TCR breadth, a finding consistent with the vaccine containing only spike. The study was not powered for comparison of responses between vaccine doses or regimens.

This material consisted of peripheral blood, taken in a trial of Ad26.COV2.S vaccine versus placebo. The source of this sequence is a person between 18 and 65 years old who received the Ad26.COV2.S COVID-19 vaccine or a placebo. The chain is made from TRBV7-9 and TRBJ2-3, with 9 bases in between that match TRBD1. The CDR3 in this case is CASSTGQGISQYF. The nucleotides read TGTGCCAGCAGCACGGGACAGGGTATTTCGCAGTATTTT. Reference TRBV7-9 and TRBJ2-3 genes cover what lies past the CDR3, so the full variable domain is DTGVSQNPRHKITKRGQNVTFRCDPISEHNRLYWYRQTLGQGPEFLTYFQNEAQLEKSRLLSDRFSAERPKGSFSTLEIQRTEQGDSAMYLCASSTGQGISQYFGPGTRLTVL.